The 16 T cell receptor beta chains below all came from one sample that was sequenced in a study of regulatory T cells in long-lasting Graves disease. Time point denoted: newly diagnosed GD, antithyroid drugs for less than 3 months. Extracted PBMC RNA gave rise to the TCR library. Arm-PCR of CDR3 regions and iRepertoire HTBI primers were the basis on which TCR beta libraries were built. TCRdb re-derived calls from the multiplex PCR reads in MiXCR, one entry per CDR3 protein. Of 680,000 or so distinct CDR3 sequences in the sample, 16% are singletons; the top ten hold 15% to 20%. This sample was shared with a second study, whose subject was T cells in Graves' hyperthyroidism and ophthalmopathy.

Sequences were derived from peripheral blood mononuclear cells (PBMCs), sampled at new diagnosis, from a patient treated with antithyroid drugs. The receptors derive from a woman in her 30s with Graves disease.

The chain is built from TRBV2 and TRBJ2-3, with 7 bases identical to TRBD1. The germline V gene has CDR1 SNHLY and CDR2 FYNNEI. V lost 3 bases and J lost 4; bases outside the gene matches: 10. The CDR3 loop spans 16 amino acids. The CDR3 region is CASSDSTPTGPDTQYF. The CDR3 bases are TGTGCCAGCAGTGACTCGACCCCGACAGGGCCAGATACGCAGTATTTT. The whole variable domain, filled in from reference TRBV2 and TRBJ2-3, reads EPEVTQTPSHQVTQMGQEVILRCVPISNHLYFYWYRQILGQKVEFLVSFYNNEISEKSEIFDDQFSVERPDGSNFTLKIRSTKLEDSAMYFCASSDSTPTGPDTQYFGPGTRLTVL.

This clonotype was seen many times. The chain carries TRBV7-9 and TRBJ2-7; D possibly corresponds to TRBD2 (6 bases). Germline CDR1 and CDR2: SEHNR and FQNEAQ (reference sequence). V lost 5 bases to trimming and J lost 4 bases, with 15 bases between them. The CDR3 extends over 14 amino acids. CDR3 nucleotide sequence: TGTGCCAGCAGCCCGACTGGGACTCGGTACGAGCAGTACTTC. This codes for CASSPTGTRYEQYF. Based on the CDR3 plus reference TRBV7-9 and TRBJ2-7, the full variable domain is DTGVSQNPRHKITKRGQNVTFRCDPISEHNRLYWYRQTLGQGPEFLTYFQNEAQLEKSRLLSDRFSAERPKGSFSTLEIQRTEQGDSAMYLCASSPTGTRYEQYFGPGTRLTVT.

This clonotype was seen ten or more times. CDR3 amino acids: CASSPPRKTGVTYEQYF. The CDR3 nucleotides read TGTGCCAGCAGCCCTCCAAGGAAGACGGGAGTTACCTACGAGCAGTACTTC. V and J are TRBV28 and TRBJ2-7; D is possibly TRBD2 (6 bases). The CDR3 has 17 amino acids. V shed 6 bases and J shed 2 bases, with 23 bases lying between them. Germline V gene data show CDR1 as MDHEN and CDR2 as SYDVKM.

Many counts were recorded for this clonotype. This chain links TRBV7-2 with TRBJ2-7; D possibly corresponds to TRBD2 (6 bases). The CDR3 is 14 residues long. The V gene's germline CDR1 is SGHTA and CDR2 FQGNSA. With 5 bases removed from V and 2 bases from J, the gap between germline ends came to 13 bases. This chain's CDR3 is CASSPLAGPYEQYF. CDR3 in DNA: TGTGCCAGCAGCCCCTTGGCGGGGCCCTACGAGCAGTACTTC.

This clonotype was picked up many times. The chain recombines TRBV7-8 with TRBJ1-5; perhaps TRBD1 as D (6 bases). V lost 3 bases to trimming and J lost 6 bases, with 15 bases between them. The CDR3 is 15 amino acids. Germline V gives CDR1 SGHVS, CDR2 FQNEAQ. The CDR3 nucleotides are TGTGCCAGCAGCTTGGGGGGCCCAACCGGTCAGCCCCAGCATTTT. Translating gives CASSLGGPTGQPQHF.

There are a few counts of this clonotype. The rearrangement links TRBV5-1 to TRBJ2-7, with TRBD2 as a possible D gene (6 bases). This CDR3 contains 15 residues. Germline V gene lookup returns CDR1 SGHRS and CDR2 YFSETQ. Trimming removed 3 bases at V and 0 bases at J, with 13 bases between. CDR3 bases: TGCGCCAGCAGCTCAGGGCGGACTATCTCCTACGAGCAGTACTTC. Amino acids: CASSSGRTISYEQYF.

In its sample, this clonotype was seen many times. The chain is built from TRBV7-8 and TRBJ2-7; 8 nucleotides agree with TRBD2. The V segment lost 0 bases and the J segment 0 bases; nucleotides outside the gene matches: 4. The CDR3 has 16 amino acids. Per the germline V gene, CDR1 is SGHVS and CDR2 is FQNEAQ. CDR3 protein: CASSLAIAGSSYEQYF. The CDR3 DNA is TGTGCCAGCAGCTTAGCCATAGCGGGAAGCTCCTACGAGCAGTACTTC.

This clonotype was observed at least ten times. This rearrangement joins TRBV6-1 to TRBJ1-4; TRBD1 agrees at 10 bases. CDR1 is MNHNS, CDR2 SASEGT, per germline. This CDR3 contains 15 residues. Trimming at V came to 6 bases and at J to 13 bases, leaving 14 bases not matched to a gene. CDR3: CASRTRDRGVEGLFF. DNA for the CDR3: TGTGCCAGCAGGACCCGGGACAGGGGAGTTGAGGGACTGTTTTTT.

This clonotype was seen ten or more times. The chain couples TRBV20-1 to TRBJ1-4, with 7 nucleotides matching TRBD1. V was pared by 4 bases and J by 4 bases, with 3 bases of the junction left unmatched. The length of the CDR3 is 13 residues. CDR1 DFQATT and CDR2 SNEGSKA come from the germline V gene (reference sequence). The DNA for the CDR3 is TGCAGTGCTAAACAGGGGTTTAATGAAAAACTGTTTTTT. Amino acid sequence: CSAKQGFNEKLFF.

This clonotype was found many times. This chain links TRBV2 with TRBJ2-3; D is undetermined. The CDR3 is 11 residues long. V was trimmed by 5 bases and J by 8 bases, leaving 8 bases between them. Germline CDR1 reads SNHLY; CDR2 reads FYNNEI. The CDR3 bases are TGTGCCAGCAGTCTGGAACTTACGCAGTATTTT. Protein product: CASSLELTQYF.

This clonotype was picked up many times. The chain is built from TRBV7-9 and TRBJ1-3; weak D call: TRBD1 (6 bases). Per germline, CDR1 SEHNR and CDR2 FQNEAQ (reference sequence). Trimming removed 4 bases from V and 0 bases from J, with 16 bases in between. CDR3 size: 17 residues. The CDR3 loop is CASSYVLGTNSGNTIYF. The CDR3 DNA sequence: TGTGCCAGCAGCTACGTCCTCGGGACAAACTCTGGAAACACCATATATTTT.

Ten or more counts support this clonotype. The chain recombines TRBV9 with TRBJ2-5; 10 bases match TRBD1. With 3 bases clipped from V and 4 bases from J, the junction kept 6 bases outside the gene matches. The CDR3 is 15 amino acids. CDR1 SGDLS and CDR2 YYNGEE come from the germline V gene. CDR3 residues: CASSAGQGVIETQYF. In DNA form, the CDR3 reads TGTGCCAGCAGCGCAGGACAGGGGGTAATAGAGACCCAGTACTTC.

This clonotype was observed many times. The chain joins TRBV7-2 to TRBJ1-2, with 10 positions matching TRBD1. Germline V lookup: CDR1 SGHTA, CDR2 FQGNSA. The CDR3 contains 14 residues. The V gene end was trimmed by 6 bases and the J gene end by 2 bases; junction bases not matched to a gene: 3. CDR3 residues: CASRPGQGNYGYTF. The CDR3 nucleotides are TGTGCCAGCAGGCCGGGACAGGGGAACTATGGCTACACCTTC. Looking up the rest from reference TRBV7-2 and TRBJ1-2 gives the full variable domain: GAGVSQSPSNKVTEKGKDVELRCDPISGHTALYWYRQSLGQGLEFLIYFQGNSAPDKSGLPSDRFSAERTGGSVSTLTIQRTQQEDSAVYLCASRPGQGNYGYTFGSGTRLTVV.

This clonotype was picked up a small number of times. The DNA of the CDR3 is TGTGCCAGCAGCTCAAATGGGGGGGCTGGGGCCAACGTCCTGACTTTC. Amino acid sequence: CASSSNGGAGANVLTF. J is TRBJ2-6 and V is TRBV11-2; 7 bases fit TRBD2. The trim removed 4 bases at V and 2 bases at J, leaving 5 bases unmatched. Germline V gene sequence: CDR1 SGHAT, CDR2 FQNNGV. This CDR3 has 16 residues.

The chain is built from TRBV2 and TRBJ2-2, with 7 bases fitting TRBD2. V lost 7 bases to trimming and J lost 0 bases; unmatched junction nucleotides: 5. The CDR3 covers 15 residues. The germline V gene encodes CDR1 SNHLY and CDR2 FYNNEI. CDR3 sequence (DNA): TGTGCCAGCAAACCCCTAGCGGCGAACACCGGGGAGCTGTTTTTT. Amino acids: CASKPLAANTGELFF. The full variable domain, completed using reference TRBV2 and TRBJ2-2, is EPEVTQTPSHQVTQMGQEVILRCVPISNHLYFYWYRQILGQKVEFLVSFYNNEISEKSEIFDDQFSVERPDGSNFTLKIRSTKLEDSAMYFCASKPLAANTGELFFGEGSRLTVL.

The chain employs TRBV13 and TRBJ2-3; a weak D match, TRBD2 (5 bases). V dropped 8 bases and J dropped 3 bases, with 15 bases sitting between them. CDR1 and CDR2 from the germline V gene are PRHDT and FYEKMQ (reference sequence). The CDR3 covers 14 residues. The CDR3 DNA follows: TGTGCCAGCCGGGATCGAGGAGGAACAGATACGCAGTATTTT. This translates into CASRDRGGTDTQYF.